This paragraph reports one T cell receptor (beta chain). The target antigen is unknown. The data are from a study of T cell responses to AZD1222 COVID-19 vaccine. Notes on the study in general: Only 5 or 6 people who got AZD1222 tested seropositive at baseline. Clonal diversity may have been underestimated in mostly white British donors. Spike-specific TCR breadth rose after two AZD1222 doses, and depth rose as well.

Repertoires were generated with immunoSEQ multiplex PCR, while TCRdb's copy carries only in-frame clones and drops some. The sample shows 140,000 to 150,000 clones, about 92% of them seen only once. Sequenced here: peripheral blood, sampled after recovery from COVID-19. This receptor was obtained from an adult who had recovered from COVID-19.

The chain's CDR3 is CASSLPGGSYEQYF. The CDR3 DNA reads as TGCGCCAGCAGCTTGCCGGGCGGCTCCTACGAGCAGTACTTC. The chain is built from TRBV5-1 and TRBJ2-7; D gene ambiguous. Germline V lookup: CDR1 SGHRS, CDR2 YFSETQ. CDR3 length: 14 residues. V lost 1 base, J lost 0 bases, and 8 bases lay in between.